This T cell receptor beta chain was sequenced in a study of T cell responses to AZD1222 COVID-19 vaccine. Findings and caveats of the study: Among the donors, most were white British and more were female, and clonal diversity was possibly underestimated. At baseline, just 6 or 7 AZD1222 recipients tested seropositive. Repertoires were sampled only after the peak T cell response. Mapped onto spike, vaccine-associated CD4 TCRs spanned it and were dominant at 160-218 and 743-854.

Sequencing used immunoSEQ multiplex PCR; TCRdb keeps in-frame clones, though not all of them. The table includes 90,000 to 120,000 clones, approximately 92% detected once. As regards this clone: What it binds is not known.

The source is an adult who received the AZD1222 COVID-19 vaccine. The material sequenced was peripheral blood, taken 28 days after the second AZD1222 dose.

Written as DNA, the CDR3 is TGTGCCAGCAGTGGGGGACAGGGAAGGAACCAGCCCCAGCATTTT. Its protein is CASSGGQGRNQPQHF. This chain uses TRBV2 with TRBJ1-5; 9 bases map to TRBD1. Germline assignment: CDR1 SNHLY and CDR2 FYNNEI. This CDR3 comprises 15 residues. V shed 4 bases, J shed 7 bases, and the junction held 8 bases outside the gene matches.